A single sample is the source of the 18 T cell receptor beta chains below, sequenced in a study of regulatory T cells in long-lasting Graves disease. Sample time point: newly diagnosed GD, antithyroid drugs for less than 3 months. Extracted RNA from PBMCs served as the source of the TCR library. Arm-PCR with iRepertoire HTBI primers amplified the CDR3 regions for these TCR beta libraries. TCRdb re-called the multiplex PCR reads with MiXCR, one entry per CDR3 protein. The repertoire holds hundreds of thousands of distinct CDR3 sequences, with 15% to 20% as singletons. This sample also appeared in a second study, on T cells in Graves' hyperthyroidism and ophthalmopathy.

This sample comprised peripheral blood mononuclear cells (PBMCs), obtained at new diagnosis, from a patient treated with antithyroid drugs. The receptor set was obtained from a man between 18 and 29 years old with Graves disease.

As concerns this clonotype: A single base separates this from a much larger clone, so it may be a read error. The J gene is TRBJ2-1, the V gene TRBV2, with a weak D call TRBD2 (6 bases). The CDR3 runs to 13 residues. In germline, CDR1 is SNHLY, CDR2 FYNNEI. Trimming left V 8 bases short and J 10 bases short, with 18 bases between. The CDR3 DNA reads as TGTGCCAGCTCCCGACTAGGAGGGTCCGAGCAGTTCTTC. Amino acids: CASSRLGGSEQFF.

This clonotype was observed at least ten times. The V call is TRBV6-1, the J call TRBJ1-5, with TRBD1 as a possible D gene (6 bases). Trimming removed 0 bases at V and 5 bases at J, with 14 bases between. The CDR3 runs 16 residues. CDR1 MNHNS and CDR2 SASEGT come from the germline V gene. For the CDR3, the DNA is TGTGCCAGCAGTGAAGCGCCGGACAGCTCGGATCAGCCCCAGCATTTT. It codes for CASSEAPDSSDQPQHF.

The J gene is TRBJ2-5, the V gene TRBV5-1; a weak D match, TRBD1 (5 bases). Germline V gene lookup returns CDR1 SGHRS and CDR2 YFSETQ. V lost 6 bases, J lost 4 bases, and 22 bases lay in between. The CDR3 runs 16 residues. CDR3 nucleotides: TGCGCCAGCACCAAAACTTTCTCAGGGCTAACAGAGACCCAGTACTTC. Protein: CASTKTFSGLTETQYF. The variable domain in full, with the rest retrieved from reference TRBV5-1 and TRBJ2-5, is KAGVTQTPRYLIKTRGQQVTLSCSPISGHRSVSWYQQTPGQGLQFLFEYFSETQRNKGNFPGRFSGRQFSNSRSEMNVSTLELGDSALYLCASTKTFSGLTETQYFGPGTRLLVL.

The chain uses TRBV2 and TRBJ2-3; TRBD2 aligns across 8 bases. Looked up from germline, CDR1 is SNHLY and CDR2 is FYNNEI. There are 17 residues in the CDR3. With V trimmed by 6 bases and J by 3 bases, 14 bases remained unmatched. The CDR3 DNA reads as TGTGCCAGCAGCGCCTCTTGGGAGCGGGAGTCTACAGATACGCAGTATTTT. Its translation: CASSASWERESTDTQYF.

The chain combines TRBV7-9 with TRBJ1-2; unclear D gene. The CDR3 is made up of 16 amino acids. V dropped 4 bases and J dropped 4 bases, with 19 bases sitting between them. CDR1 and CDR2 (germline): SEHNR, FQNEAQ (reference sequence). The CDR3 here is CASSSRAAYTSYGYTF. CDR3 DNA sequence: TGTGCCAGCAGCTCTAGGGCTGCTTACACCTCCTATGGCTACACCTTC.

There are many counts of this clonotype. V usage is TRBV5-1 and J usage is TRBJ2-1; 7 nucleotides align to TRBD2. CDR3 length equals 16 residues. Trimming removed 4 bases from V and 7 bases from J; junction bases left unmatched: 14. In germline, CDR1 is SGHRS, CDR2 YFSETQ. CDR3 residues: CASSTGPAGVGNEQFF. The CDR3 region has the DNA TGCGCCAGCAGCACCGGCCCCGCGGGAGTCGGTAATGAGCAGTTCTTC.

This clonotype has at least ten counts. The chain recombines TRBV20-1 with TRBJ2-7; 9 bases are a match to TRBD1. This CDR3 is built from 14 residues. Looked up from germline, CDR1 is DFQATT and CDR2 is SNEGSKA (reference sequence). Losses at the gene ends were 2 bases for V and 6 bases for J; bases not matched to a gene: 8. CDR3 nucleotides: TGCAGTGCTAGACTCGGACAGGGGCCGTCCGAGCAGTACTTC. Amino acids: CSARLGQGPSEQYF.

This chain joins TRBV5-6 and TRBJ1-1; no clear D gene. This CDR3 contains 13 residues. Trimming removed 1 base from V and 4 bases from J, with 8 bases in between. The germline CDR1 and CDR2 sequences are SGHDT and YYEEEE. The CDR3 protein is CASSLSRFTEAFF. For the CDR3, the DNA is TGTGCCAGCAGCTTGAGTAGGTTCACTGAAGCTTTCTTT.

This chain connects TRBV10-3 to TRBJ1-2, with no clear D. V lost 1 base to trimming and J lost 2 bases, with 14 bases between them. Per the germline V gene, CDR1 is ENHRY and CDR2 is SYGVKD. The CDR3 is made up of 16 amino acids. Written as DNA, the CDR3 is TGTGCCATCAGTGAGTTAGCCCATACAGCGAACTATGGCTACACCTTC. Encoded protein: CAISELAHTANYGYTF.

J is TRBJ1-3 and V is TRBV6-2 or TRBV6-3, with a weak D call TRBD1 (5 bases). This CDR3 has 16 residues. The germline V and J ends were trimmed by 2 bases and 4 bases, with 15 bases remaining between them. Germline V gene lookup returns CDR1 MNHEY and CDR2 SVGEGT. CDR3 protein: CASSYASGDSGNTIYF. The CDR3 coding sequence is TGTGCCAGCAGTTACGCGTCGGGGGATTCAGGAAACACCATATATTTT.

This clonotype turned up a few times. This chain connects TRBV13 to TRBJ1-1, with D possibly TRBD1 on 6 matching bases. V was shortened by 0 bases and J by 7 bases, with 12 bases between the two germline ends. The CDR3 has 14 residues. Germline lookup yields CDR1 PRHDT and CDR2 FYEKMQ (reference sequence). The chain's CDR3 is CASSLGVQGYEAFF. The DNA of the CDR3 is TGTGCCAGCAGCTTAGGGGTACAGGGATATGAAGCTTTCTTT.

This clonotype was found many times. The chain recombines TRBV7-8 with TRBJ1-1; a possible D gene is TRBD1 (5 bases). Germline CDR1 is SGHVS and CDR2 is FQNEAQ. The CDR3 covers 15 residues. V lost 3 bases, J lost 1 base, and 12 bases lay in between. The CDR3 nucleotides read TGTGCCAGCAGCTTGAGGGGATCAGCGAACACTGAAGCTTTCTTT. It codes for CASSLRGSANTEAFF. The whole variable domain, filled in from reference TRBV7-8 and TRBJ1-1, reads GAGVSQSPRYKVAKRGQDVALRCDPISGHVSLFWYQQALGQGPEFLTYFQNEAQLDKSGLPSDRFFAERPEGSVSTLKIQRTQQEDSAVYLCASSLRGSANTEAFFGQGTRLTVV.

This clonotype was observed a handful of times. The chain joins TRBV7-3 to TRBJ2-1, with D perhaps TRBD2 (6 bases). Germline V gene lookup returns CDR1 SGHTA and CDR2 FQGTGA. CDR3 length: 17 amino acids. The V end was cut by 1 base, the J end by 6 bases, with 19 bases between. CDR3 nucleotide sequence: TGTGCCAGCAGCTTAAATTGGGGGGACTCCATCTTCAATGAGCAGTTCTTC. This sequence encodes CASSLNWGDSIFNEQFF.

This clonotype occurred many times. This chain joins TRBV27 and TRBJ2-1; the D call may be TRBD1 or TRBD2 (6 bases each). This CDR3 is built from 11 residues. Trimming took off 10 bases at V and 7 bases at J, with 11 bases between the two ends. Per germline, CDR1 MNHEY and CDR2 SMNVEV (reference sequence). CDR3 sequence: CATGAGNEQFF. The CDR3 DNA is TGTGCCACAGGGGCGGGGAATGAGCAGTTCTTC.

This clonotype has at least ten counts. The gene calls are TRBV7-8 and TRBJ1-5; D is possibly TRBD1 (6 bases). The CDR3 consists of 16 residues. V gave up 2 bases and J gave up 2 bases, with 13 bases separating them. Germline CDR1 reads SGHVS; CDR2 reads FQNEAQ. CDR3 DNA sequence: TGTGCCAGCAGCTTAAACAGGGTAGTTGGCAATCAGCCCCAGCATTTT. Translated, it gives CASSLNRVVGNQPQHF.

The chain recombines TRBV11-2 with TRBJ1-4; 9 bases line up with TRBD1. Germline CDR1 and CDR2: SGHAT and FQNNGV. The CDR3 covers 22 residues. V trimming: 3 bases; J trimming: 4 bases; junction bases outside the gene matches: 24. CDR3 nucleotide sequence: TGTGCCAGCAGCTTCCACCAAACAAACATAAAAGGGACAGGGTTTGATAATGAAAAACTGTTTTTT. Its translation: CASSFHQTNIKGTGFDNEKLFF.

The rearrangement joins TRBV6-9 to TRBJ2-7; 7 bases line up with TRBD2. The junction had 6 bases not matched to a gene; V was cut back by 3 bases and J by 4 bases. CDR1 is MNHGY and CDR2 is SVAAGI in the germline V gene. The CDR3 extends over 14 amino acids. CDR3 bases: TGTGCCAGCAGTTACCGGCCGGGGGGTTACGAGCAGTACTTC. It translates to CASSYRPGGYEQYF.

The rearrangement joins TRBV2 to TRBJ2-1; the match to TRBD1 covers 7 bases. The DNA end is more similar to TRBJ2-5, so the J call may be wrong. The V gene's germline CDR1 is SNHLY and CDR2 FYNNEI. The CDR3 is 16 residues long. The CDR3: CASRGMPGQFQETQYF. CDR3 DNA sequence: TGTGCCAGCAGGGGGATGCCGGGACAGTTCCAAGAGACCCAGTACTTC.